Below are 15 T cell receptor beta chains sequenced from a single sample in a study of blood T cell repertoires in COVID-19. Measured with immunoSEQ multiplex PCR; TCRdb has only the in-frame clones, and not every one. The sample shows a few hundred thousand clones, approximately 90% of them seen only once. What was sequenced was peripheral blood. These receptors were collected from a young woman with COVID-19, enrolled during active disease.

The chain uses TRBV5-5 and TRBJ1-2; 9 bases map to TRBD1. V gave up 0 bases and J gave up 4 bases; unmatched junction bases: 13. This CDR3 has 18 amino acids. Germline V gene lookup returns CDR1 SGHKS and CDR2 YYEKEE (reference sequence). The CDR3 region is CASSLGDGQGTAFYGYTF. In nucleotides, the CDR3 is TGTGCCAGCAGCTTGGGAGACGGACAGGGGACTGCGTTCTATGGCTACACCTTC.

The V gene is TRBV19, the J gene TRBJ2-7; unclear D gene. V was shortened by 5 bases and J by 3 bases, with 11 bases between the two germline ends. The germline CDR1 and CDR2 sequences are LNHDA and SQIVND (reference sequence). CDR3 size: 13 residues. In DNA, the CDR3 is TGTGCCAGTAGTCCCTATCTAAACTACGAGCAGTACTTC. Its translation is CASSPYLNYEQYF.

The gene calls are TRBV2 and TRBJ2-2, with 7 bases that match TRBD2. The CDR3 length is 15 residues. Trimming cost V 4 bases and J 7 bases; bases outside gene matches: 9. The germline gives CDR1 SNHLY, CDR2 FYNNEI. The chain's CDR3 is CASSAATSFGGELFF. CDR3 coding DNA: TGTGCCAGCAGTGCAGCGACTAGCTTCGGCGGGGAGCTGTTTTTT.

The CDR3 loop reads CASSVDRGYNQPQHF. The CDR3 bases are TGTGCCAGTAGTGTCGACAGGGGGTACAATCAGCCCCAGCATTTT. The chain is built from TRBV19 and TRBJ1-5; the match to TRBD1 covers 9 bases. Germline loops: CDR1 LNHDA, CDR2 SQIVND (reference sequence). CDR3 size: 15 residues. The V segment lost 5 bases and the J segment 3 bases; nucleotides outside the gene matches: 5.

This chain links TRBV11-3 with TRBJ2-1; 8 nucleotides match TRBD2. Looked up from germline, CDR1 is SGHNT and CDR2 is YENEEA. V lost 5 bases, J lost 8 bases, and 14 bases stayed unmatched. This CDR3 comprises 16 residues. The CDR3 coding sequence is TGTGCCAGCAGCCATAGGAGCGGGAGTGAAGTCGATGAGCAGTTCTTC. It codes for CASSHRSGSEVDEQFF.

The genes are TRBV6-4 and TRBJ1-2; 8 bases align to TRBD1. CDR1 is MRHNA, CDR2 SNTAGT, per germline. This CDR3 is built from 16 residues. J gave up 4 bases and V 0 bases, and 7 bases lay outside the gene matches. The CDR3 bases are TGTGCCAGCAGTGACTCGAGTCAGGGGGCCGGCTATGGCTACACCTTC. Translating it yields CASSDSSQGAGYGYTF.

This clone has just a few counts. The genes are TRBV6-5 and TRBJ1-3; D is uncertain. CDR1 and CDR2 (germline): MNHEY, SVGAGI. V was shortened by 10 bases and J by 0 bases, with 10 bases between the two germline ends. This CDR3 region has 13 residues. CDR3 protein: CATVDFSGNTIYF. In DNA, the CDR3 is TGTGCCACCGTGGACTTCTCTGGAAACACCATATATTTT.

The chain links TRBV6-1 to TRBJ1-1; 9 bases map to TRBD1. Germline loops: CDR1 MNHNS, CDR2 SASEGT. The CDR3 runs 14 residues. V was clipped by 5 bases and J by 7 bases; unmatched bases: 8. The CDR3 sequence: CASSSVQGAGEAFF. The CDR3 DNA follows: TGTGCCAGCAGTTCCGTACAGGGGGCCGGTGAAGCTTTCTTT.

J is TRBJ2-2 and V is TRBV7-3, with 13 bases identical to TRBD2. The CDR3 runs 15 residues. With V trimmed by 6 bases and J by 6 bases, 4 bases remained unmatched. CDR1 and CDR2 (germline): SGHTA, FQGTGA. This CDR3 is CASRPGLAGAGELFF. CDR3 bases: TGTGCCAGCAGACCAGGACTAGCGGGAGCCGGGGAGCTGTTTTTT.

This chain joins TRBV9 and TRBJ1-5; no clear D. CDR3 length: 15 residues. Germline CDR1 and CDR2: SGDLS and YYNGEE. Deletions cut 2 bases from V and 1 base from J, with 10 bases between. CDR3 DNA sequence: TGTGCCAGCAGCGTGGGAGGGTTCAGCAATCAGCCCCAGCATTTT. Protein sequence: CASSVGGFSNQPQHF.

The chain has TRBV11-2 and TRBJ2-7; TRBD2 aligns across 13 bases. Per the germline V gene, CDR1 is SGHAT and CDR2 is FQNNGV. J lost 6 bases, V lost 4 bases, and 12 bases had no gene match. This CDR3 is 17 amino acids long. CDR3 sequence reads: CASSSTGGLAGIGEQYF. CDR3 in DNA: TGTGCCAGCAGCTCGACGGGGGGACTAGCGGGAATTGGCGAGCAGTACTTC. The complete variable domain, with remaining parts taken from reference TRBV11-2 and TRBJ2-7, reads EAGVAQSPRYKIIEKRQSVAFWCNPISGHATLYWYQQILGQGPKLLIQFQNNGVVDDSQLPKDRFSAERLKGVDSTLKIQPAKLEDSAVYLCASSSTGGLAGIGEQYFGPGTRLTVT.

The chain joins TRBV6-2 or TRBV6-3 to TRBJ1-2, with D unclear. The ends were cut back, 4 bases at V and 4 bases at J, with 7 bases in the middle. The CDR3 is 12 amino acids. Germline V gives CDR1 MNHEY, CDR2 SVGEGT. The DNA of the CDR3 is TGTGCCAGCAGTTTGGGAGGCTATGGCTACACCTTC. Amino acids: CASSLGGYGYTF.

This chain links TRBV30 with TRBJ2-3; D is possibly TRBD2 (5 bases). The CDR3 has 14 residues. Germline V gene sequence: CDR1 GTSNPN, CDR2 SVGIG (reference sequence). V lost 1 base and J lost 2, with 10 bases in between. CDR3 in DNA: TGTGCCTGGAGTGGGCTAGCAGCCACAGATACGCAGTATTTT. The encoded protein is CAWSGLAATDTQYF.

J is TRBJ1-1 and V is TRBV19, with D possibly matching TRBD1 (5 bases). Per the germline V gene, CDR1 is LNHDA and CDR2 is SQIVND (reference sequence). This CDR3 region has 16 residues. The DNA for the CDR3 is TGTGCGGCCACTACTATACTTCAGGGAGGGGACACTGAAGCTTTCTTT. Its protein is CAATTILQGGDTEAFF.

V usage is TRBV5-1 and J usage is TRBJ2-1; 13 nucleotides align to TRBD2. This CDR3 contains 15 residues. With 4 bases clipped from V and 7 bases from J, the junction kept 5 bases outside the gene matches. Germline values: CDR1 SGHRS, CDR2 YFSETQ. This CDR3 reads CASSLLAGGQNEQFF. CDR3 DNA sequence: TGCGCCAGCAGCCTACTAGCGGGAGGGCAAAATGAGCAGTTCTTC.